Each of the 4 T cell receptor beta chains below was sequenced from the same sample in a study of response to subunit inactivated influenza vaccine (dated by TCRdb to the late 2010s). Receptors were amplified or captured by RT-PCR. Instrument used: Illumina HiSeq 2500. Through fastp at Q25 and MiXCR, TCRdb rebuilt clones from the public reads, retaining in-frame beta chains. For every CDR3 protein sequence, its rows merge into one entry that carries the most common genes and DNA. The table for this sample lists approximately 490,000 distinct CDR3 sequences; approximately 7.2% of them were counted only once. The top ten clones comprise around 13% of the sample. Sequences were derived from PBMCs from blood, sampled roughly 24 months after vaccination. The receptor set was obtained from a man between 50 and 69 years old who received an inactivated influenza vaccine. Donor details come from another sample of the same person, matched by shared clones.

This clonotype has more than one count but fewer than ten. The rearrangement links TRBV20-1 to TRBJ2-4; perhaps TRBD2 as D (6 bases). Trimming removed 4 bases from V and 6 bases from J, with 10 bases in between. Germline-derived CDR1 and CDR2 are DFQATT and SNEGSKA (reference sequence). This CDR3 spans 12 amino acids. The CDR3 reads CSAIEGGNIQYF. In DNA form, the CDR3 reads TGCAGTGCTATTGAGGGAGGAAACATTCAGTACTTC.

The rearrangement uses TRBV6-5 and TRBJ1-2, with 8 nucleotides matching TRBD1. The CDR3 covers 12 residues. Germline-derived CDR1 and CDR2 are MNHEY and SVGAGI. Trimming took 6 bases from V and 7 from J; bases not matched to a gene: 4. CDR3 bases: TGTGCCAGCAGCGGACAGGGTCGTGGCTACACCTTC. The encoded protein is CASSGQGRGYTF.

This clonotype was seen at least ten times. The chain employs TRBV28 and TRBJ2-5; 10 nucleotides align to TRBD1. Losses at the gene ends were 6 bases for V and 0 bases for J; bases not matched to a gene: 7. CDR1 and CDR2 from the germline V gene are MDHEN and SYDVKM. The CDR3 consists of 16 residues. In DNA, the CDR3 is TGTGCCAGCAGCCCACTTGGGACAGGGGACCAAGAGACCCAGTACTTC. Translation gives CASSPLGTGDQETQYF.

This clonotype came up a few times. The chain recombines TRBV4-1 with TRBJ2-7; 7 nucleotides align to TRBD1. Trimming removed 3 bases from V and 0 bases from J; junction bases left unmatched: 11. This CDR3 comprises 17 residues. Germline loops: CDR1 MGHRA, CDR2 YSYEKL. CDR3 residues: CASSQHSLRDSSYEQYF. The CDR3 DNA reads as TGCGCCAGCAGCCAGCATAGCCTCCGGGACAGCTCCTACGAGCAGTACTTC.